The sequence of this TCR beta chain was determined in a study of early T cells in non-severe SARS-CoV-2 infection. Study information: Unpaired chains resulted from sequencing bulk RNA of unsorted whole blood.

In the case of this clonotype: Its antigen remains unknown.

Regarding the study as a whole: Lookups in VDJdb leaned toward anti-spike CD8 responses and missed private and CD4 specificities.

From germline, CDR1 is KGHSH and CDR2 LQKENI. The CDR3 is made up of 14 amino acids. After removal of 0 bases from V and 3 bases from J, the junction contained 0 bases not matched to a gene. In the library, individual cDNA molecules carried attached unique molecular identifiers. TCRdb independently ran MiXCR on the 5' RACE reads; one entry per CDR3 protein. Found here are tens of thousands of distinct CDR3 sequences, around 10% of them singletons; the top ten hold about a tenth. The sample was whole blood. The V call is TRBV18, the J call TRBJ2-5, with 8 nucleotides matching TRBD2. This receptor was obtained from an adult who was a healthcare worker with PCR-confirmed SARS-CoV-2 infection or an uninfected control (not recorded which). The CDR3 DNA is TGTGCCAGCTCACCACCTAGCGGGGAAGAGACCCAGTACTTC. Its protein is CASSPPSGEETQYF.